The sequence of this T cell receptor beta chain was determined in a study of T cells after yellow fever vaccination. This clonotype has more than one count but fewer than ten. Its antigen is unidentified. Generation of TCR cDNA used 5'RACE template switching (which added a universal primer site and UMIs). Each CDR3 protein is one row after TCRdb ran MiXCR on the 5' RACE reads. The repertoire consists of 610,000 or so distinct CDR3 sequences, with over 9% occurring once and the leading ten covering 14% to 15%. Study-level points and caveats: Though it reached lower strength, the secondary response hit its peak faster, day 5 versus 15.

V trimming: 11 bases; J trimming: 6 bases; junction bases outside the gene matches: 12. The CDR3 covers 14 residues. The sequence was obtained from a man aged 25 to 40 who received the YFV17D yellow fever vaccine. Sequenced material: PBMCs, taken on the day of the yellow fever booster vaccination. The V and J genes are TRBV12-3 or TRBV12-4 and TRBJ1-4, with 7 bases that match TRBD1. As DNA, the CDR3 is TGTGCCCACTCAGGGGGTCCCGGATATGAAAAACTGTTTTTT. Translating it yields CAHSGGPGYEKLFF.